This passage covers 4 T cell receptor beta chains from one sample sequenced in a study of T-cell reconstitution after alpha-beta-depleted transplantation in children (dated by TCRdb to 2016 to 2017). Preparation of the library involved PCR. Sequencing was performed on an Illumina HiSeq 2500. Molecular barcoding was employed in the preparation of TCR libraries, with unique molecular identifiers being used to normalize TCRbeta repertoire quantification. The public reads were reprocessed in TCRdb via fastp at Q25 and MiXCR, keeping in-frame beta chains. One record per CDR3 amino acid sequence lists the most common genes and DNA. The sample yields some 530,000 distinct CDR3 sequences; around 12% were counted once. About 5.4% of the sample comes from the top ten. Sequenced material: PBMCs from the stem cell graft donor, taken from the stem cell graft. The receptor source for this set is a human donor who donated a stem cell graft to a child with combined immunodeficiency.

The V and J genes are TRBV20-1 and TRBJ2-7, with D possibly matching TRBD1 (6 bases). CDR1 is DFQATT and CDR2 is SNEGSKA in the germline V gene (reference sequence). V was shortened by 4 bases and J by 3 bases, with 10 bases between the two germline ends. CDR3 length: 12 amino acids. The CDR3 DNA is TGCAGTGCTACCGGACAGAGCTACGAGCAGTACTTC. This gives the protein CSATGQSYEQYF.

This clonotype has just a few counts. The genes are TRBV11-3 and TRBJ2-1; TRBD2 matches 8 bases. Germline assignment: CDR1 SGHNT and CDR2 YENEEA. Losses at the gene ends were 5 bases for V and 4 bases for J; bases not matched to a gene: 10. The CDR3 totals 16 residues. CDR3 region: CASSPQVAGLYNEQFF. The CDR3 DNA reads TGTGCCAGCAGCCCACAGGTAGCGGGATTGTACAATGAGCAGTTCTTC.

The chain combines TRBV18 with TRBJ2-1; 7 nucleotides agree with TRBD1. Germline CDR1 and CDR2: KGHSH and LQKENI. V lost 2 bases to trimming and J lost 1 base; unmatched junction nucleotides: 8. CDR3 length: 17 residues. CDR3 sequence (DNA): TGTGCCAGCTCACCATCGACCAGGGGGTCATCCTACAATGAGCAGTTCTTC. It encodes CASSPSTRGSSYNEQFF. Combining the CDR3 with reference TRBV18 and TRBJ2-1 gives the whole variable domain NAGVMQNPRHLVRRRGQEARLRCSPMKGHSHVYWYRQLPEEGLKFMVYLQKENIIDESGMPKERFSAEFPKEGPSILRIQQVVRGDSAAYFCASSPSTRGSSYNEQFFGPGTRLTVL.

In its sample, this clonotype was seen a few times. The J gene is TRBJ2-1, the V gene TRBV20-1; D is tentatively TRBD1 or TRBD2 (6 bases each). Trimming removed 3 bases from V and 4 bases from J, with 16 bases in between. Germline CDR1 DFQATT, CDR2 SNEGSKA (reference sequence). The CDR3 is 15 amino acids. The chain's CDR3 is CSARSRGDRYNEQFF. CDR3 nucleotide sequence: TGCAGTGCTAGGTCAAGGGGGGATAGGTACAATGAGCAGTTCTTC.